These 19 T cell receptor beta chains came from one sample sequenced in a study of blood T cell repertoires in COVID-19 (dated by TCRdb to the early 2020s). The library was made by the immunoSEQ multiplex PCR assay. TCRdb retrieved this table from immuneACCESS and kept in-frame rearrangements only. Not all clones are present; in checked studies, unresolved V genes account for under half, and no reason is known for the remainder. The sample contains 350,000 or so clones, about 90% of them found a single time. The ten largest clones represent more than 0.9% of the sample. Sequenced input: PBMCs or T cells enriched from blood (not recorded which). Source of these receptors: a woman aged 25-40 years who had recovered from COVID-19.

CDR3 loop: CASSWTGGLYGYTF. Written as DNA, the CDR3 is TGTGCCAGCAGTTGGACAGGGGGCCTCTATGGCTACACCTTC. The gene calls are TRBV27 and TRBJ1-2; the match to TRBD1 covers 11 bases. CDR1 is MNHEY and CDR2 is SMNVEV in the germline V gene (reference sequence). The CDR3 has 14 residues. Losses at the gene ends were 4 bases for V and 4 bases for J; bases not matched to a gene: 2.

DNA for the CDR3: TGTGCCAGCAGTTGGGGAGGGACGGTGGCTGAAGCTTTCTTT. Translation: CASSWGGTVAEAFF. The V and J genes are TRBV27 and TRBJ1-1; D perhaps matches TRBD1 (5 bases). V lost 4 bases and J 6 bases, leaving 15 bases between the germline ends. The CDR3 runs to 14 residues. Germline CDR1 and CDR2: MNHEY and SMNVEV (reference sequence).

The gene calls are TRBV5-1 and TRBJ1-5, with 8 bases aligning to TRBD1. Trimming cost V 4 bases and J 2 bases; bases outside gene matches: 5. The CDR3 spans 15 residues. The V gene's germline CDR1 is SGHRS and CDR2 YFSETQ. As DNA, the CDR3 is TGCGCCAGCAGCCCCGGACAGGGCGGCAATCAGCCCCAGCATTTT. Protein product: CASSPGQGGNQPQHF.

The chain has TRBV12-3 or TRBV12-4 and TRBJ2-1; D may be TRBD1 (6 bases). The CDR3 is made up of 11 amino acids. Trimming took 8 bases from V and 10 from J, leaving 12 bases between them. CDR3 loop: CASSHREEQFF. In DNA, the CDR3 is TGTGCCAGCTCTCACAGGGAAGAGCAGTTCTTC.

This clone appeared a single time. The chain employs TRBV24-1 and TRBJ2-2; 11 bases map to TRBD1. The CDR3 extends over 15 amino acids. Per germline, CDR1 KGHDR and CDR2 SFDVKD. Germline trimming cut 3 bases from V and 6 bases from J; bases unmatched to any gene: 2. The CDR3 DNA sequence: TGTGCCACCAGTGATGGGACAGGGGGTCCCGGGGAGCTGTTTTTT. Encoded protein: CATSDGTGGPGELFF.

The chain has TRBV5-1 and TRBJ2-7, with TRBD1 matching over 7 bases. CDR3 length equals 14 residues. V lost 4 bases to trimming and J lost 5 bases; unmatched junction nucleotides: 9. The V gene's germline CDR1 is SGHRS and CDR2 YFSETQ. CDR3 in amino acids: CASSRIQGSHEQYF. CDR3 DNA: TGCGCCAGCAGCAGAATACAGGGGAGCCACGAGCAGTACTTC.

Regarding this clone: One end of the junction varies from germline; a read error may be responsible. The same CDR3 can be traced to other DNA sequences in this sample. The CDR3 loop reads CASGLVTPLMRGRGAYEQYF. CDR3 in DNA: TGTGCTAGTGGTTTGGTGACCCCTTTAATGCGGGGACGGGGGGCCTACGAGCAGTATTTC. The chain links TRBV12-5 to TRBJ2-7; TRBD2 might be the D (7 bases). This CDR3 is 20 amino acids long. Germline V CDR1 and CDR2: LGHNT, FRNRAP.

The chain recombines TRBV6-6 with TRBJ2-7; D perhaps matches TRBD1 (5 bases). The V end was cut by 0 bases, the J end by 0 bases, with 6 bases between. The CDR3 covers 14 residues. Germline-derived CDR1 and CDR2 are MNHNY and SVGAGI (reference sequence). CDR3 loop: CASSYSGVSYEQYF. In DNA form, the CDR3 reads TGTGCCAGCAGTTACTCAGGGGTCTCCTACGAGCAGTACTTC.

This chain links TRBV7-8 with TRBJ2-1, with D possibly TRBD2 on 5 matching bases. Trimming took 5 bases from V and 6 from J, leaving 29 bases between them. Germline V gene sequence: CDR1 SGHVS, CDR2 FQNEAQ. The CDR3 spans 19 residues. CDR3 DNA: TGTGCCAGCAGCCGGCCCATGACGTTACCGGCGGGCTTGGGCAATGAGCAGTTCTTC. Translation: CASSRPMTLPAGLGNEQFF.

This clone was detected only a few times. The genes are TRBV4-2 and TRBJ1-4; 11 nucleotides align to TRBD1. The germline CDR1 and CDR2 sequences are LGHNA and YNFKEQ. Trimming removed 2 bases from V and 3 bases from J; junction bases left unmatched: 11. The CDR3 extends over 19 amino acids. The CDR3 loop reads CASSQTGTGGVGANEKLFF. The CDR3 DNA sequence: TGTGCCAGCAGCCAAACCGGGACAGGGGGGGTCGGGGCTAATGAAAAACTGTTTTTT.

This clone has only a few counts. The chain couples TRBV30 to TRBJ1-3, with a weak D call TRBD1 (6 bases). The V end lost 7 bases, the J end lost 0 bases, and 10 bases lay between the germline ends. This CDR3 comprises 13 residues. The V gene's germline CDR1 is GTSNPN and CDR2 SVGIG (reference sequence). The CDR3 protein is CASGEYSGNTIYF. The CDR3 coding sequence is TGTGCCTCAGGGGAATACTCTGGAAACACCATATATTTT.

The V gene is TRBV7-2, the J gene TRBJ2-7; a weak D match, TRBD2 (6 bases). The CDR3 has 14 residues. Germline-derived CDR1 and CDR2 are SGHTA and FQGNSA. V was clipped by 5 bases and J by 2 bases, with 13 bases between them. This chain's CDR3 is CASSVGTGAYEQYF. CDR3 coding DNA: TGTGCCAGCAGCGTCGGGACTGGAGCCTACGAGCAGTACTTC.

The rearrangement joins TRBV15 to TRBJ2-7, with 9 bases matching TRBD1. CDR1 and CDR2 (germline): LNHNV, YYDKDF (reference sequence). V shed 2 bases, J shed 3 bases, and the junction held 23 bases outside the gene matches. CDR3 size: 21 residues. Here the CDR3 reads CATSRSFWGQGSSESLYEQYF. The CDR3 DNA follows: TGTGCCACCAGCAGAAGCTTTTGGGGACAGGGCTCCTCTGAGAGTCTCTACGAGCAGTACTTC.

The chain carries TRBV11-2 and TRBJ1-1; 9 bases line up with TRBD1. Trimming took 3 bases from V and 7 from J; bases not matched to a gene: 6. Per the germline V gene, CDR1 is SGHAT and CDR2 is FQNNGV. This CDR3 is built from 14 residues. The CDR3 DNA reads TGTGCCAGCAGCTTGGGGACAGGGAGCAGTGAAGCTTTCTTT. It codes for CASSLGTGSSEAFF.

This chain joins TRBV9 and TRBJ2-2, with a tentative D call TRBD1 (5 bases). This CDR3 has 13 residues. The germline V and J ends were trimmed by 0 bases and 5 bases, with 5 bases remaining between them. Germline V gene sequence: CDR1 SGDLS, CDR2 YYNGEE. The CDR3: CASSVEGTGELFF. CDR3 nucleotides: TGTGCCAGCAGCGTAGAGGGGACCGGGGAGCTGTTTTTT.

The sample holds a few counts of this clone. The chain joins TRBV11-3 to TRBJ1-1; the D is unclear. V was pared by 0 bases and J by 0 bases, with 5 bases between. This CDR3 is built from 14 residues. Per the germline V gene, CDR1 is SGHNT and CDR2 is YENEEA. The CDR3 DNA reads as TGTGCCAGCAGCTTAGACAGTTTGAACACTGAAGCTTTCTTT. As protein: CASSLDSLNTEAFF.

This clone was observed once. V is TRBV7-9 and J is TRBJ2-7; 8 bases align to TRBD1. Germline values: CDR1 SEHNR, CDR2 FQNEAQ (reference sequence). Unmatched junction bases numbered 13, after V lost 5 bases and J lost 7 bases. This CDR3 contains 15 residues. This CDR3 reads CASSARGQANGEQYF. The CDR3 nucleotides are TGTGCCAGCAGCGCTAGGGGACAGGCAAATGGAGAGCAGTACTTC.

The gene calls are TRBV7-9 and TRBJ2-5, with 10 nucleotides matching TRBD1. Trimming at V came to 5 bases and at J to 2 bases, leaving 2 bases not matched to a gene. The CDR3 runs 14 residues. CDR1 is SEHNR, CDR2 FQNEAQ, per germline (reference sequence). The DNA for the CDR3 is TGTGCCAGCAGCCTGGACAGGGGGCAAGAGACCCAGTACTTC. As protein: CASSLDRGQETQYF.

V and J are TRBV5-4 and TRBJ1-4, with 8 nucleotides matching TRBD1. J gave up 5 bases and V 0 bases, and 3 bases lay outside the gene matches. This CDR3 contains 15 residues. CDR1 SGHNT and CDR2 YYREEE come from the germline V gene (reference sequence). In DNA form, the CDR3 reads TGTGCCAGCAGCTTGGCAGGGGGCGCGAATGAAAAACTGTTTTTT. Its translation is CASSLAGGANEKLFF.